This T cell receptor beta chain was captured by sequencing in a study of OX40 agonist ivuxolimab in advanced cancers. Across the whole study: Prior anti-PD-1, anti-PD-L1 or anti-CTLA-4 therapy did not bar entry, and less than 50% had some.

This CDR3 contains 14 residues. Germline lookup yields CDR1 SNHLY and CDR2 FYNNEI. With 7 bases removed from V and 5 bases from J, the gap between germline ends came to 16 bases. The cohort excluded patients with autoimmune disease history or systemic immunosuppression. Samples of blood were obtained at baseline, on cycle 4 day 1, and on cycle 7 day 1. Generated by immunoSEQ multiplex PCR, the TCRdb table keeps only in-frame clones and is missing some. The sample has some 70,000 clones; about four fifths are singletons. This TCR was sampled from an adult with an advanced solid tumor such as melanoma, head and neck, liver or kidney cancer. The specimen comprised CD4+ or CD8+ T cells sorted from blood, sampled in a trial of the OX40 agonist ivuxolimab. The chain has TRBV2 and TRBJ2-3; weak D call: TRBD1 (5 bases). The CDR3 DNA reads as TGTGCCAGCACCCTAGTAGGGGTAGGAGATACGCAGTATTTT. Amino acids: CASTLVGVGDTQYF.